These 22 T cell receptor beta chains came from one sample sequenced in a study of OX40 agonist ivuxolimab in advanced cancers. Sequencing was performed with immunoSEQ multiplex PCR; in TCRdb, only in-frame clones are kept and a portion is missing. Here the sample spans about 91,000 clones, under 90% being singletons. The source was CD4+ or CD8+ T cells sorted from blood, collected in a trial of the OX40 agonist ivuxolimab. These TCRs come from an adult with an advanced solid tumor such as melanoma, head and neck, liver or kidney cancer.

The chain has TRBV11-2 and TRBJ2-5; D remains unclear. Germline CDR1 and CDR2: SGHAT and FQNNGV. This CDR3 is 16 amino acids long. Trimming shortened V by 5 bases and J by 0 bases, and 16 bases separated the two germline ends. The CDR3 nucleotides are TGTGCCAGCAGCCCACTACTGAGCCAGTACCAAGAGACCCAGTACTTC. The encoded protein is CASSPLLSQYQETQYF.

The chain has TRBV19 and TRBJ2-4, with 9 positions matching TRBD1. The ends lost 4 bases at V and 6 bases at J; junction bases unmatched: 7. The CDR3 is 15 residues long. Germline CDR1 reads LNHDA; CDR2 reads SQIVND (reference sequence). The CDR3 DNA is TGTGCCAGTAGTACCCGACAGGGGGAGATAAACATTCAGTACTTC. Its translation: CASSTRQGEINIQYF.

V and J are TRBV2 and TRBJ1-1, with D perhaps matching TRBD1 (6 bases). V was pared by 3 bases and J by 5 bases, with 19 bases between. From germline, CDR1 is SNHLY and CDR2 FYNNEI. The CDR3 has 16 residues. CDR3 protein: CASSDLGPGAGTEAFF. The CDR3 region has the DNA TGTGCCAGCAGTGACTTAGGCCCGGGGGCTGGAACTGAAGCTTTCTTT.

The chain combines TRBV29-1 with TRBJ2-3, with D perhaps TRBD2 (5 bases). CDR3 length: 13 amino acids. The germline V gene has CDR1 SQVTM and CDR2 ANQGSEA. V gave up 8 bases and J gave up 2 bases, with 14 bases separating them. In DNA form, the CDR3 reads TGCAGCCTCCGAGAGAGGGCCACAGATACGCAGTATTTT. The encoded protein is CSLRERATDTQYF.

The CDR3 nucleotides are TGTGCCAGCAGTCAAAGCCGGGATACGCAGTATTTT. It codes for CASSQSRDTQYF. The chain recombines TRBV7-2 with TRBJ2-3; no firm D call. Germline V gene sequence: CDR1 SGHTA, CDR2 FQGNSA. The CDR3 has 12 residues. Trimming took off 6 bases at V and 6 bases at J, with 10 bases between the two ends.

V usage is TRBV6-5 and J usage is TRBJ2-5; D not resolved. The CDR3 consists of 15 residues. V lost 4 bases, J lost 1 base, and 13 bases lay in between. Germline V lookup: CDR1 MNHEY, CDR2 SVGAGI. The CDR3 here is CASSSPGVVQETQYF. Here the CDR3 DNA reads TGTGCCAGCAGTTCCCCAGGAGTGGTCCAAGAGACCCAGTACTTC.

The J gene is TRBJ1-1, the V gene TRBV18; 7 nucleotides agree with TRBD1. This CDR3 comprises 13 residues. The germline V gene encodes CDR1 KGHSH and CDR2 LQKENI. Losses at the gene ends were 0 bases for V and 11 bases for J; bases not matched to a gene: 6. CDR3 in amino acids: CASSPPTGHAAFF. The CDR3 DNA is TGTGCCAGCTCACCACCGACAGGGCATGCGGCTTTCTTT.

The chain combines TRBV28 with TRBJ1-3, with D maybe TRBD1 (5 bases). CDR3 length equals 14 residues. Germline lookup yields CDR1 MDHEN and CDR2 SYDVKM. V lost 2 bases and J 4 bases, leaving 9 bases between the germline ends. CDR3 in DNA: TGTGCCAGCAGTTTACTCAGGGCAGGAAACACCATATATTTT. Translated, it gives CASSLLRAGNTIYF.

This chain connects TRBV5-1 to TRBJ1-2, with D tentatively TRBD1 (5 bases). Trimming cost V 0 bases and J 4 bases, with 7 bases left between them. Per the germline V gene, CDR1 is SGHRS and CDR2 is YFSETQ. The CDR3 runs to 13 residues. CDR3 residues: CASSLGQTYGYTF. Here the CDR3 DNA reads TGCGCCAGCAGCTTGGGACAGACCTATGGCTACACCTTC. The entire variable domain, with the rest obtained from reference TRBV5-1 and TRBJ1-2, is as follows: KAGVTQTPRYLIKTRGQQVTLSCSPISGHRSVSWYQQTPGQGLQFLFEYFSETQRNKGNFPGRFSGRQFSNSRSEMNVSTLELGDSALYLCASSLGQTYGYTFGSGTRLTVV.

V gene TRBV5-1 combines with J gene TRBJ2-5; TRBD1 matches at 7 bases. V was pared by 2 bases and J by 1 base, with 5 bases of the junction left unmatched. Per the germline V gene, CDR1 is SGHRS and CDR2 is YFSETQ. CDR3 length equals 15 residues. CDR3 amino acids: CASSLDGTVQETQYF. CDR3 in DNA: TGCGCCAGCAGCTTAGATGGGACAGTCCAAGAGACCCAGTACTTC.

The rearrangement joins TRBV10-3 to TRBJ1-3, with no clear D. V lost 4 bases and J 16 bases, leaving 17 bases between the germline ends. The CDR3 loop spans 12 amino acids. CDR1 ENHRY and CDR2 SYGVKD come from the germline V gene. CDR3 sequence reads: CAISVPRESLYF. CDR3 DNA: TGTGCCATCAGTGTCCCACGCGAGTCCCTTTATTTT.

V is TRBV27 and J is TRBJ1-4; no clear D. The V end lost 1 base, the J end lost 8 bases, and 5 bases lay between the germline ends. CDR3 size: 12 residues. The germline CDR1 and CDR2 sequences are MNHEY and SMNVEV (reference sequence). CDR3 in amino acids: CASSLFSEKLFF. CDR3 DNA: TGTGCCAGCAGTTTATTCTCCGAAAAACTGTTTTTT.

This chain connects TRBV28 to TRBJ2-1, with 9 bases that match TRBD2. Germline trimming cut 6 bases from V and 7 bases from J; bases unmatched to any gene: 13. CDR3 length: 16 residues. The germline V gene encodes CDR1 MDHEN and CDR2 SYDVKM. The CDR3: CASRTPSGGTGNEQFF. Written as DNA, the CDR3 is TGTGCCAGCAGGACCCCGAGCGGGGGGACGGGTAATGAGCAGTTCTTC.

The rearrangement uses TRBV7-8 and TRBJ1-2; TRBD1 might be the D (5 bases). The CDR3 has 15 residues. Trimming stripped 2 bases from V and 3 bases from J, with 13 bases between. Germline lookup yields CDR1 SGHVS and CDR2 FQNEAQ. This chain's CDR3 is CASSLSQVGDYGYTF. The CDR3 coding sequence is TGTGCCAGCAGCTTATCCCAGGTGGGGGACTATGGCTACACCTTC.

This clone has more than one count but fewer than ten. V gene TRBV19 combines with J gene TRBJ2-4, with TRBD1 identical over 7 bases. Trimming cost V 5 bases and J 3 bases; bases outside gene matches: 10. This CDR3 is 16 amino acids long. Germline CDR1 and CDR2: LNHDA and SQIVND (reference sequence). The DNA for the CDR3 is TGTGCCAGTAGTCTTAGACAGGGAGTTGGCAAAAACATTCAGTACTTC. The encoded protein is CASSLRQGVGKNIQYF.

This clone appeared a few times. This chain uses TRBV6-1 with TRBJ2-3; tentatively, D is TRBD1 (6 bases). V dropped 6 bases and J dropped 5 bases, with 15 bases sitting between them. The CDR3 is 14 amino acids. CDR1 MNHNS and CDR2 SASEGT come from the germline V gene. CDR3 residues: CASRTGHGEDTQYF. CDR3 nucleotide sequence: TGTGCCAGCAGGACGGGACATGGGGAAGATACGCAGTATTTT.

This clone was recorded a few times. The chain couples TRBV11-3 to TRBJ2-3; 8 bases fit TRBD2. The CDR3 totals 17 residues. The junction had 7 bases not matched to a gene; V was cut back by 1 base and J by 1 base. Germline CDR1 SGHNT, CDR2 YENEEA. Here the CDR3 reads CASSLGSGGGRTDTQYF. For the CDR3, the DNA is TGTGCCAGCAGCTTAGGTTCGGGCGGGGGGCGCACAGATACGCAGTATTTT.

The chain couples TRBV6-5 to TRBJ2-7; 9 nucleotides align to TRBD1. With 4 bases clipped from V and 1 base from J, the junction kept 8 bases outside the gene matches. The CDR3 extends over 16 amino acids. Germline CDR1 reads MNHEY; CDR2 reads SVGAGI. CDR3 bases: TGTGCCAGCAGTTTAATGCCGGGACAGGGTTCCTACGAGCAGTACGTC. Amino acids: CASSLMPGQGSYEQYV.

V and J are TRBV2 and TRBJ2-5; no clear D. Trimming pared 1 base from V and 5 bases from J, leaving 11 bases between. This CDR3 contains 14 residues. Germline assignment: CDR1 SNHLY and CDR2 FYNNEI. In DNA, the CDR3 is TGTGCCAGCAGTGAAGTCGTAGGATCTGAGACCCAGTACTTC. It yields the protein CASSEVVGSETQYF. Combining the CDR3 with reference TRBV2 and TRBJ2-5 gives the whole variable domain EPEVTQTPSHQVTQMGQEVILRCVPISNHLYFYWYRQILGQKVEFLVSFYNNEISEKSEIFDDQFSVERPDGSNFTLKIRSTKLEDSAMYFCASSEVVGSETQYFGPGTRLLVL.

This sequence joins TRBV28 and TRBJ1-1; D unresolved. Trimming removed 7 bases at V and 7 bases at J, with 16 bases between. The V gene's germline CDR1 is MDHEN and CDR2 SYDVKM. The CDR3 consists of 13 residues. Here the CDR3 reads CASTPWEEIEAFF. DNA of the CDR3: TGTGCCAGCACCCCCTGGGAGGAGATTGAAGCTTTCTTT.

The V gene is TRBV2, the J gene TRBJ2-7; a weak D match, TRBD2 (7 bases). The CDR3 sequence is 16 residues long. V was clipped by 5 bases and J by 4 bases, with 21 bases between them. Germline-derived CDR1 and CDR2 are SNHLY and FYNNEI. CDR3 loop: CASSPELTGRGYEQYF. CDR3 nucleotides: TGTGCCAGCAGTCCCGAACTCACAGGGCGGGGGTACGAGCAGTACTTC. The entire variable domain, with the rest obtained from reference TRBV2 and TRBJ2-7, is as follows: EPEVTQTPSHQVTQMGQEVILRCVPISNHLYFYWYRQILGQKVEFLVSFYNNEISEKSEIFDDQFSVERPDGSNFTLKIRSTKLEDSAMYFCASSPELTGRGYEQYFGPGTRLTVT.

The CDR3 is CASSVGAKTQETQYF. For the CDR3, the DNA is TGTGCCAGCAGCGTAGGGGCCAAGACTCAAGAGACCCAGTACTTC. This chain joins TRBV9 and TRBJ2-5, with D hard to call. There are 15 residues in the CDR3. Germline values: CDR1 SGDLS, CDR2 YYNGEE. V lost 0 bases and J 2 bases, leaving 11 bases between the germline ends. Drawing the rest from reference TRBV9 and TRBJ2-5, the complete variable domain is DSGVTQTPKHLITATGQRVTLRCSPRSGDLSVYWYQQSLDQGLQFLIQYYNGEERAKGNILERFSAQQFPDLHSELNLSSLELGDSALYFCASSVGAKTQETQYFGPGTRLLVL.